This T cell receptor beta chain was captured in a study of blood T cell repertoires in COVID-19. Background on the study: COVID-19 samples, acute and convalescent, were from the United States, Italy and Spain. PBMCs, B-cell-depleted T cells, or T cells were the source of the cDNA or gDNA that made up the material.

V gave up 4 bases and J gave up 5 bases, with 21 bases separating them. The CDR3 sequence is 16 residues long. The germline gives CDR1 SGHDT, CDR2 YYEEEE. As originally analysed: Amplification of reference gene primers provided the estimated nucleated cell counts. Data came from immunoSEQ multiplex PCR; TCRdb stores just in-frame clones and leaves some out. V, J and clone size are those of that table, while D and trimming were read from the DNA. This table holds about 160,000 clones, about 93% found once. This TCR came from a woman between 50 and 59 years old with acute or convalescent COVID-19. Sequenced: peripheral blood. The chain joins TRBV5-6 to TRBJ1-2, with a possible D match to TRBD1 (6 bases). CDR3 region: CASSPLTGNLNYGYTF. CDR3 DNA sequence: TGTGCCAGCAGCCCGCTCACAGGGAACCTAAATTATGGCTACACCTTC.